This T cell receptor (beta chain) was recovered during a study of cytomegalovirus exposure and HLA in healthy donors. The wider study: HLA-typed donors were the source of about 85 million unique TCRs, which an early data release held. Clustering assigned about 76% of the roughly 400 genotyped donors to the Caucasian-associated ancestry cluster.

Researchers ran the PCR with 60 Vbeta and 13 Jbeta primers. TCRdb keeps only in-frame clones here, not all; method: immunoSEQ multiplex PCR. This sample carries 80,000 to 90,000 clones, approximately 80% of them seen once, and the ten largest clones take under 3%. CDR1 is SGHRS and CDR2 is YFSETQ in the germline V gene. This CDR3 spans 14 amino acids. V gave up 6 bases and J gave up 5 bases; unmatched junction bases: 7. Study-level results: A later analysis reported that several of the most significant clusters appeared to be linked to common viral pathogens, among them Epstein-Barr virus. In an earlier analysis, in 620 or so donors, most V segments appeared productive either ~90% or ~30% of the time.

This clone appeared a few times. Its antigen remains unidentified. This sequence was found in a man aged 25-45 years in good health and CMV-seronegative. The specimen was PBMCs. This chain uses TRBV5-1 with TRBJ1-1; 10 positions match TRBD1. The CDR3 nucleotides are TGCGCCAGCAAGACAGGGGGCCTGGAAACTGAAGCTTTCTTT. Its protein product is CASKTGGLETEAFF.